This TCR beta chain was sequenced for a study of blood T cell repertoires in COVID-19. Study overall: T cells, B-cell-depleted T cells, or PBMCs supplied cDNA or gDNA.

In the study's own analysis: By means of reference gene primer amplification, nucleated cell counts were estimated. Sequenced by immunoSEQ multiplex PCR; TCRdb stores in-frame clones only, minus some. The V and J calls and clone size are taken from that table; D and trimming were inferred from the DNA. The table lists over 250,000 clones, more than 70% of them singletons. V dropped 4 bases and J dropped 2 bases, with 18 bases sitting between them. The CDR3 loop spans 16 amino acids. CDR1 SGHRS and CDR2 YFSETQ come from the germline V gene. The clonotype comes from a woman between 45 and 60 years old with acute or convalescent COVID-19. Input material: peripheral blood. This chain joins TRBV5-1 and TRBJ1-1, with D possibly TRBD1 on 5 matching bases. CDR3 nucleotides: TGCGCCAGCAGCCTCAGGGTTGTAGGGGTTAACACTGAAGCTTTCTTT. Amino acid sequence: CASSLRVVGVNTEAFF.